This T cell receptor beta chain was identified during a study of identical twins. Via MiXCR, TCRdb re-called the 5' RACE reads, giving one row per CDR3 protein. The sample lists a few hundred thousand distinct CDR3 sequences, over 8.5% occurring once. The length of the CDR3 is 15 residues. Germline V CDR1 and CDR2: MGHDK, SYGVNS. V gave up 5 bases and J gave up 4 bases; unmatched junction bases: 6. There were only healthy Caucasians among the donors. This clonotype was detected only a few times. The same sample was also studied in work on yellow fever vaccine responses in identical twins.

The genes are TRBV25-1 and TRBJ1-2; 11 bases line up with TRBD1. The clonotype was recovered from a woman younger than 35 in good health. Sequences were obtained from PBMCs. The CDR3 DNA is TGTGCCAGCAGTCCTCGGACAGGGGGCTCCTATGGCTACACCTTC. This encodes CASSPRTGGSYGYTF.